This T cell receptor beta chain was recorded in a study of T cell responses to AZD1222 COVID-19 vaccine (dated by TCRdb to the early 2020s). Concerning the study at large: AZD1222 recipients whose second dose came at about 4 weeks and those whose second dose came at about 12 weeks were combined into one group, since spike-specific TCR depth and breadth did not differ between the two schedules. TCR sequencing covered over 230 trial participants: about 210 given two doses of AZD1222 and around 26 given two doses of MenACWY control vaccine. Trial participants were enrolled into age subgroups of 18-55, 56-69 and 70-plus years, which contained around 150, 28 and 57 TCR-sequenced participants, respectively.

The time point label, read with the paper, signifies: baseline before first vaccination. Samples from vaccinated people were obtained from the UK trials COV001 and COV002, which included a single-blind randomized controlled phase 2/3 trial of AZD1222 (ChAdOx1 nCoV-19) in healthy adults. For TCRbeta chain sequencing, PBMC samples were collected from trial participants at day 0 and at day 28 after the second dose. A word on this clone: Its target antigen remains unknown. No qualities accompany the bases; no much larger clone lies one base away.

Study-wide conclusions, independent of this receptor: Conclusions about previously exposed vaccinees were limited because only a handful of AZD1222 recipients were SARS-CoV-2 seropositive at baseline. A significant rise in spike-specific TCR breadth and depth was observed after two AZD1222 doses relative to day 0 and relative to MenACWY recipients. In the small 56-69-year group, the increase in depth fell short of significance, most likely because of low power. The vaccine-associated CD4 TCRs covered the entire spike protein, and the dominant responses fell in regions 160-218 and 743-854. Reportedly, almost half of the unique spike-specific TCRs recognized epitopes lying outside the regions that are mutated in the B.1.351 and B.1.1.7 variants. Participants were mostly white British and included more females than males, and it was suggested by the authors that clonal diversity may have been underestimated. Because no samples from the day 14 peak response were available, repertoires could be characterized only after the peak T cell response.

The cysteine opens and the phenylalanine closes a CDR3 of 14 amino acids. Only the CDR3 part of the read is kept: 42 bases, read in frame from the first base. Looking up the germline V gene (reference sequence) yields CDR1 PRHDT and CDR2 FYEKMQ. V is pared back by 0 bases and J by 2 bases, with 8 bases lying between the germline termini. The CDR3 regions of human TCRbeta chains were subjected to immunosequencing. Per the source publication's procedure: TCRs in the repertoires were matched against a reference library of SARS-CoV-2-specific TCRs that had been generated with the MIRA antigen-specificity platform. Breadth was defined as the fraction of unique TCRs that were SARS-CoV-2-associated, and depth was defined as the fraction of total T cells that were SARS-CoV-2-associated. Using the MIRA data, each spike-specific TCR was assigned both to the spike region to which the TCR was reactive and to a CD4 or CD8 class. Log10-transformed breadth and depth values were compared by one-way ANOVA with Sidak's multiple comparisons tests. In TCRdb, the immuneACCESS table is reduced to in-frame sequences with V and J assigned. These tables do not hold every clone; where another copy was compared, an unresolved V gene accounts for under half, and the others remain unexplained. For V, J and clone size, that table is used; D and trimming come from the DNA. In all, the sample holds roughly 130,000 clones, and around 90% of those were seen once. The ten largest clones capture approximately 1.6% of the sample.

The sequence was obtained from an adult in good health. The sample was peripheral blood, taken on day 0 of AZD1222 vaccination. Here the chain combines TRBV13 and TRBJ2-7; tentative D gene TRBD1, with 6 bases matching. Here the CDR3 is given as CASSLGDSTYEQYF. The nucleotide sequence reads as follows: TGTGCCAGCAGCTTAGGGGACAGTACCTACGAGCAGTACTTC.